Following are 11 T cell receptor beta chains from one sample sequenced in a study of blood T cell repertoires in COVID-19. Libraries were prepared by immunoSEQ multiplex PCR; TCRdb keeps only in-frame clonotypes and omits some of them. The sample carries around 210,000 clones, roughly 85% recorded once. The sample taken for sequencing was peripheral blood. The receptors stem from a man aged 45-65 years with COVID-19, enrolled during active disease.

This chain uses TRBV27 with TRBJ1-1; tentative D call: TRBD1 (6 bases). This CDR3 is 15 amino acids long. CDR1 is MNHEY, CDR2 SMNVEV, per germline (reference sequence). V was cut by 2 bases and J by 0 bases, with 10 bases left in between. The CDR3, as DNA: TGTGCCAGCAGTTTAGGTGGGGGCATGAACACTGAAGCTTTCTTT. Protein product: CASSLGGGMNTEAFF.

The rearrangement links TRBV28 to TRBJ1-5; TRBD1 matches at 8 bases. This CDR3 has 15 amino acids. Germline V CDR1 and CDR2: MDHEN, SYDVKM. J gave up 6 bases and V 5 bases, and 9 bases lay outside the gene matches. The CDR3: CASSLGQGGGQPQHF. In DNA, the CDR3 is TGTGCCAGCAGTCTCGGACAGGGCGGAGGTCAGCCCCAGCATTTT. Full variable domain (outside the CDR3, taken from reference TRBV28 and TRBJ1-5): DVKVTQSSRYLVKRTGEKVFLECVQDMDHENMFWYRQDPGLGLRLIYFSYDVKMKEKGDIPEGYSVSREKKERFSLILESASTNQTSMYLCASSLGQGGGQPQHFGDGTRLSIL.

The chain combines TRBV18 with TRBJ2-1, with TRBD2 identical over 10 bases. Germline lookup yields CDR1 KGHSH and CDR2 LQKENI. The length of the CDR3 is 17 residues. With 2 bases clipped from V and 8 bases from J, the junction kept 12 bases outside the gene matches. CDR3 bases: TGTGCCAGCTCACCAAGTCCAGCGGGGGGGCTTTACTATGAGCAGTTCTTC. It yields the protein CASSPSPAGGLYYEQFF.

The sample holds one count of this clone. The V call is TRBV2, the J call TRBJ1-2, with D unclear. Per germline, CDR1 SNHLY and CDR2 FYNNEI. The CDR3 is made up of 15 amino acids. V dropped 4 bases and J dropped 0 bases, with 12 bases sitting between them. The CDR3 reads CASSAVPLPNYGYTF. CDR3 DNA sequence: TGTGCCAGCAGTGCGGTGCCGTTACCTAACTATGGCTACACCTTC.

The chain combines TRBV19 with TRBJ2-7; 7 bases are a match to TRBD1. The germline CDR1 and CDR2 sequences are LNHDA and SQIVND (reference sequence). Trimming removed 3 bases from V and 0 bases from J; junction bases left unmatched: 2. The CDR3 loop spans 14 amino acids. In DNA form, the CDR3 reads TGTGCCAGTAGTATGAGACAGGGCTCCTACGAGCAGTACTTC. It specifies CASSMRQGSYEQYF.

This rearrangement joins TRBV2 to TRBJ1-6; 10 nucleotides agree with TRBD1. J lost 7 bases, V lost 5 bases, and 2 bases had no gene match. The CDR3 sequence is 14 residues long. Germline loops: CDR1 SNHLY, CDR2 FYNNEI. The CDR3, as DNA: TGTGCCAGCAGTTTGGACAGGGGGAATTCACCCCTCCACTTT. Translation: CASSLDRGNSPLHF.

This chain uses TRBV7-3 with TRBJ1-1; 11 positions agree with TRBD1. Trimming at V came to 5 bases and at J to 5 bases, leaving 13 bases not matched to a gene. From germline, CDR1 is SGHTA and CDR2 FQGTGA. CDR3 length: 17 amino acids. The CDR3 protein is CASSPGVDRGQWTEAFF. The DNA of the CDR3 is TGTGCCAGCAGCCCGGGGGTGGACAGGGGGCAATGGACTGAAGCTTTCTTT.

V usage is TRBV19 and J usage is TRBJ1-5; 8 bases are shared with TRBD1. The germline V gene has CDR1 LNHDA and CDR2 SQIVND (reference sequence). Unmatched junction bases numbered 2, after V lost 5 bases and J lost 2 bases. CDR3 length equals 14 residues. CDR3 residues: CASSGQGGNQPQHF. The CDR3 DNA is TGTGCCAGTAGTGGACAGGGAGGCAATCAGCCCCAGCATTTT.

This clone was seen more than once but under ten times. The V gene is TRBV3-1 (or the pseudogene TRBV3-2), the J gene TRBJ1-2, with no clear D. The V end was cut by 0 bases, the J end by 5 bases, with 4 bases between. Germline CDR1 is LGHDT and CDR2 is YNNKEL (reference sequence). This CDR3 contains 12 residues. The CDR3 coding sequence is TGTGCCAGCAGCCAAGAGAGGTATGGCTACACCTTC. It encodes CASSQERYGYTF.

The chain has TRBV27 and TRBJ2-1; possibly TRBD2 for D (6 bases). CDR1 MNHEY and CDR2 SMNVEV come from the germline V gene (reference sequence). The CDR3 is made up of 14 amino acids. The ends were cut back, 3 bases at V and 3 bases at J, with 9 bases in the middle. The CDR3 bases are TGTGCCAGCAGTTTGGGGGGAGTCTACAATGAGCAGTTCTTC. Translated, it gives CASSLGGVYNEQFF.

The chain links TRBV30 to TRBJ2-7; 8 bases line up with TRBD1. Trimming removed 5 bases from V and 2 bases from J; junction bases left unmatched: 11. Germline V CDR1 and CDR2: GTSNPN, SVGIG (reference sequence). The length of the CDR3 is 15 residues. The chain's CDR3 is CAWDRDRGRAYEQYF. The CDR3 DNA reads as TGTGCCTGGGACCGCGACAGGGGAAGGGCCTACGAGCAGTACTTC.